Shown below are 23 T cell receptor beta chains from a single sample sequenced in a study of naive CD8 T cells in extremely preterm neonates. Sequencing used immunoSEQ multiplex PCR; TCRdb keeps in-frame clones, though not all of them. The table shows some 7,000 clones, with 98% occurring only once. Sequences were obtained from naive CD8+ T cells from blood. These receptors came from a human donor in good health.

CDR3 sequence reads: CASSLEQNTGELFF. The CDR3 nucleotides read TGTGCCAGCAGCTTAGAACAGAACACCGGGGAGCTGTTTTTT. This chain connects TRBV7-9 to TRBJ2-2; D gene ambiguous. The germline V gene encodes CDR1 SEHNR and CDR2 FQNEAQ (reference sequence). The CDR3 spans 14 residues. Deletions cut 1 base from V and 1 base from J, with 4 bases between.

The chain links TRBV4-1 to TRBJ2-3, with D possibly matching TRBD1 (6 bases). The CDR3 runs 15 residues. Germline V gene sequence: CDR1 MGHRA, CDR2 YSYEKL. Trimming removed 2 bases at V and 1 base at J, with 10 bases between. The CDR3, as DNA: TGCGCCAGCAGCCAACAAGCAGGGGGCACAGATACGCAGTATTTT. It encodes CASSQQAGGTDTQYF.

The chain couples TRBV2 to TRBJ2-7; TRBD1 matches 8 bases. The V segment lost 1 base and the J segment 3 bases; nucleotides outside the gene matches: 2. Germline loops: CDR1 SNHLY, CDR2 FYNNEI. CDR3 length: 14 amino acids. The CDR3 here is CASSEEGQGYEQYF. The CDR3 coding sequence is TGTGCCAGCAGTGAAGAAGGACAGGGCTACGAGCAGTACTTC.

V gene TRBV28 combines with J gene TRBJ1-1, with 10 bases fitting TRBD1. The CDR3 contains 17 residues. The junction had 11 bases not matched to a gene; V was cut back by 6 bases and J by 1 base. The germline V gene has CDR1 MDHEN and CDR2 SYDVKM. The CDR3 sequence is CASSLTPGQGPNTEAFF. The DNA for the CDR3 is TGTGCCAGCAGCCTCACTCCGGGACAGGGGCCGAACACTGAAGCTTTCTTT.

The rearrangement joins TRBV2 to TRBJ1-1; tentatively, D is TRBD1 (5 bases). The CDR3 length is 14 residues. From germline, CDR1 is SNHLY and CDR2 FYNNEI. V dropped 1 base and J dropped 5 bases, with 11 bases sitting between them. Written as DNA, the CDR3 is TGTGCCAGCAGTGAAGGGAGGGGAGGGACTGAAGCTTTCTTT. It encodes CASSEGRGGTEAFF. Full variable domain (missing parts from reference TRBV2 and TRBJ1-1): EPEVTQTPSHQVTQMGQEVILRCVPISNHLYFYWYRQILGQKVEFLVSFYNNEISEKSEIFDDQFSVERPDGSNFTLKIRSTKLEDSAMYFCASSEGRGGTEAFFGQGTRLTVV.

The chain recombines TRBV29-1 with TRBJ1-3; the D is unclear. The CDR3 loop spans 11 amino acids. Trimming took off 4 bases at V and 3 bases at J, with 4 bases between the two ends. CDR1 is SQVTM and CDR2 is ANQGSEA in the germline V gene. CDR3 residues: CSVAYGNTIYF. DNA of the CDR3: TGCAGCGTTGCCTATGGAAACACCATATATTTT.

The chain recombines TRBV7-6 with TRBJ1-1, with D perhaps matching TRBD1 (5 bases). The germline CDR1 and CDR2 sequences are SGHVS and FNYEAQ. V lost 7 bases and J 1 base, leaving 7 bases between the germline ends. This CDR3 spans 12 amino acids. CDR3 in amino acids: CASMGGNTEAFF. The CDR3 coding sequence is TGTGCCAGCATGGGGGGGAACACTGAAGCTTTCTTT. Combining the CDR3 with reference TRBV7-6 and TRBJ1-1 gives the whole variable domain GAGVSQSPRYKVTKRGQDVALRCDPISGHVSLYWYRQALGQGPEFLTYFNYEAQQDKSGLPNDRFSAERPEGSISTLTIQRTEQRDSAMYRCASMGGNTEAFFGQGTRLTVV.

V is TRBV5-1 and J is TRBJ2-5; the D is unclear. TRBJ2-7 explains the end of the DNA better; the J call may be wrong. This CDR3 contains 12 residues. The germline V gene has CDR1 SGHRS and CDR2 YFSETQ. For the CDR3, the DNA is TGCGCCAGCAGCATTAGCTCCTACGAGCAGTACTTC. Translated, it gives CASSISSYEQYF.

The gene calls are TRBV4-1 and TRBJ2-7; 8 bases align to TRBD1. The CDR3 covers 14 residues. Germline V gives CDR1 MGHRA, CDR2 YSYEKL. Losses at the gene ends were 6 bases for V and 4 bases for J; bases not matched to a gene: 8. CDR3 sequence (DNA): TGCGCCAGCAGTGACGGGACAGGTCCATACGAGCAGTACTTC. Protein product: CASSDGTGPYEQYF.

CDR3 nucleotides: TGCAGCGTTGGGACTAGCGGGAGGGCCGGGGAGACCCAGTACTTC. Protein product: CSVGTSGRAGETQYF. The chain recombines TRBV29-1 with TRBJ2-5; 15 nucleotides agree with TRBD2. Germline assignment: CDR1 SQVTM and CDR2 ANQGSEA. This CDR3 is built from 15 residues. V lost 4 bases to trimming and J lost 5 bases; unmatched junction nucleotides: 5.

V gene TRBV7-3 combines with J gene TRBJ2-3; tentative D call: TRBD1 (5 bases). This CDR3 is 15 amino acids long. V was clipped by 2 bases and J by 5 bases, with 14 bases between them. Germline lookup yields CDR1 SGHTA and CDR2 FQGTGA. For the CDR3, the DNA is TGTGCCAGCAGCTTATGGCCGGGCAGGGAAGATACGCAGTATTTT. It yields the protein CASSLWPGREDTQYF.

CDR3 amino acids: CAWHDILSGNTIYF. CDR3 nucleotide sequence: TGTGCCTGGCATGACATTCTCTCTGGAAACACCATATATTTT. This chain links TRBV30 with TRBJ1-3; D remains ambiguous. The CDR3 consists of 14 residues. CDR1 is GTSNPN and CDR2 is SVGIG in the germline V gene (reference sequence). The ends were cut back, 5 bases at V and 0 bases at J, with 11 bases in the middle.

The chain has TRBV5-5 and TRBJ1-2; no reliable D call. The CDR3 runs to 13 residues. V lost 2 bases, J lost 8 bases, and 13 bases lay in between. Germline loops: CDR1 SGHKS, CDR2 YYEKEE (reference sequence). The DNA of the CDR3 is TGTGCCAGCAGCTTAGGTCGGACGGGAGGCTACACCTTC. Amino acid sequence: CASSLGRTGGYTF.

The genes are TRBV13 and TRBJ2-7, with 9 positions matching TRBD2. The CDR3 totals 14 residues. With V trimmed by 5 bases and J by 7 bases, 9 bases remained unmatched. Germline-derived CDR1 and CDR2 are PRHDT and FYEKMQ (reference sequence). The CDR3 DNA reads as TGTGCCAGCAGCCCCGCTAGCGGGGCACGGGAGCAGTACTTC. Amino acids: CASSPASGAREQYF.

The chain is built from TRBV9 and TRBJ2-1; 10 positions agree with TRBD2. The germline V gene has CDR1 SGDLS and CDR2 YYNGEE. The CDR3 sequence is 15 residues long. With 4 bases clipped from V and 3 bases from J, the junction kept 4 bases outside the gene matches. The CDR3 loop is CASSQSGRVYNEQFF. The CDR3 bases are TGTGCCAGCAGCCAGAGCGGGAGGGTCTACAATGAGCAGTTCTTC.

The chain recombines TRBV4-1 with TRBJ1-1; D is uncertain. Germline CDR1 MGHRA, CDR2 YSYEKL. V lost 2 bases and J lost 2, with 6 bases in between. The CDR3 runs 13 residues. The CDR3 DNA follows: TGCGCCAGCAGCCAATGGAGTAACACTGAAGCTTTCTTT. This encodes CASSQWSNTEAFF.

The gene calls are TRBV25-1 and TRBJ1-1; D is perhaps TRBD1 (6 bases). Germline V CDR1 and CDR2: MGHDK, SYGVNS. This CDR3 has 13 amino acids. V gave up 7 bases and J gave up 0 bases, with 9 bases separating them. The CDR3: CASKAGVNTEAFF. CDR3 coding DNA: TGTGCCAGCAAGGCAGGGGTGAACACTGAAGCTTTCTTT.

The chain carries TRBV13 and TRBJ2-7, with TRBD1 matching over 7 bases. The germline V gene has CDR1 PRHDT and CDR2 FYEKMQ (reference sequence). Trimming at V came to 6 bases and at J to 0 bases, leaving 5 bases not matched to a gene. The CDR3 consists of 14 residues. CDR3 residues: CASSSTGVSYEQYF. As DNA, the CDR3 is TGTGCCAGCAGTTCTACAGGGGTCTCCTACGAGCAGTACTTC.

The V and J genes are TRBV5-4 and TRBJ1-2; weak D call: TRBD1 (6 bases). CDR1 is SGHNT and CDR2 is YYREEE in the germline V gene (reference sequence). This CDR3 has 13 residues. V lost 2 bases to trimming and J lost 4 bases, with 9 bases between them. In DNA, the CDR3 is TGTGCCAGCAGCTTACGACAGGCCTATGGCTACACCTTC. This gives the protein CASSLRQAYGYTF.

The chain links TRBV7-9 to TRBJ1-2, with 8 bases aligning to TRBD1. The CDR3 is made up of 15 amino acids. Germline CDR1 is SEHNR and CDR2 is FQNEAQ (reference sequence). With V trimmed by 5 bases and J by 4 bases, 9 bases remained unmatched. The CDR3 loop reads CASSARQGRFYGYTF. The CDR3 nucleotides read TGTGCCAGCAGCGCGCGACAGGGGCGGTTCTATGGCTACACCTTC.

The chain combines TRBV11-3 with TRBJ2-3, with D perhaps matching TRBD2 (6 bases). V was shortened by 3 bases and J by 2 bases, with 12 bases between the two germline ends. Per the germline V gene, CDR1 is SGHNT and CDR2 is YENEEA. The CDR3 length is 15 residues. The CDR3 is CASSLLRDYTDTQYF. The CDR3 nucleotides are TGTGCCAGCAGCTTGTTGCGGGATTACACAGATACGCAGTATTTT. Variable domain in full (rest from reference TRBV11-3 and TRBJ2-3): EAGVVQSPRYKIIEKKQPVAFWCNPISGHNTLYWYLQNLGQGPELLIRYENEEAVDDSQLPKDRFSAERLKGVDSTLKIQPAELGDSAVYLCASSLLRDYTDTQYFGPGTRLTVL.

The rearrangement links TRBV7-9 to TRBJ1-2; D is ambiguous. V dropped 2 bases and J dropped 6 bases, with 10 bases sitting between them. The CDR3 has 13 amino acids. CDR1 is SEHNR and CDR2 is FQNEAQ in the germline V gene (reference sequence). The CDR3 region is CASSLSGLDGYTF. The CDR3 nucleotides read TGTGCCAGCAGCTTATCGGGTTTGGATGGCTACACCTTC.

CDR3 protein: CASSQDAGAPRQPQHF. The CDR3 region has the DNA TGCGCCAGCAGCCAAGATGCGGGGGCGCCCCGTCAGCCCCAGCATTTT. The rearrangement joins TRBV4-1 to TRBJ1-5, with D maybe TRBD1 (6 bases). This CDR3 contains 16 residues. V was cut by 0 bases and J by 6 bases, with 15 bases left in between. Per germline, CDR1 MGHRA and CDR2 YSYEKL.